The T cell receptor (beta chain) described here comes from a study of shared clonotypes between healthy human individuals. Study context: A couple of women and a few men aged 18 to 49 served as donors. General study findings and limits: The study generally estimated greater richness for naive than memory subsets. The sharing of 4.5% to 5% of naive CD4 clonotypes was seen across several donors. Expectations were that clonotype sharing among donors would be affected by sequencing depth.

The table lists this clone with a few counts. Its target is not known. The CDR3 runs to 13 residues. The V end was cut by 4 bases, the J end by 0 bases, with 7 bases between. Looked up from germline, CDR1 is SNHLY and CDR2 is FYNNEI. Generated by immunoSEQ multiplex PCR, the TCRdb table keeps only in-frame clones and is missing some. The table records almost 700,000 clones, just over 90% of them present only once. The naive CD8 fraction comprised CD45RO-negative cells positively selected for CCR7 and excluded terminally differentiated effector memory CD45RA+ cells. The TCR originated in a man younger than 45 in good health. The specimen sequenced was naive CD8+ T cells sorted from blood. The rearrangement joins TRBV2 to TRBJ2-7; no definite D call. Written as DNA, the CDR3 is TGTGCCAGCAGTGGGAGTCACTCCTACGAGCAGTACTTC. This sequence encodes CASSGSHSYEQYF.